A single T cell receptor beta chain is shown here with its context. Its antigen is undetermined. A much larger clone differs by one base, so this may be a read error. No conserved phenylalanine or tryptophan ends this CDR3, so it is likely a read error. Sorting of live CD3+CD8+TCRalphabeta+ cells by PD-1 and/or TIGIT gave four subsets. Using roughly 16 ng of total RNA, TCR libraries were made with the QIAseq Immune Repertoire TCR panel. TCRdb re-analysed the reads in MiXCR, keeping a single row per CDR3 protein. The top ten hold just under 45% of the sample, which has around 600 distinct CDR3 sequences, about 10% seen once. This entry is derived from a study of circulating CD8 cells and anti-PD-1 response in melanoma. At the level of the study: Every 2 weeks, patients got 3 mg/kg nivolumab intravenously. Anti-PD-1 was first-line therapy for about 50% of the 13 patients. The study's findings and limits: Some patients were treatment-naive; others were previously treated. PD-1 and DPOS subsets showed similar, higher clonality than DNEG.

Germline V gene sequence: CDR1 LNHDA, CDR2 SQIVND (reference sequence). V gave up 5 bases and J gave up 3 bases, with 18 bases separating them. CDR3 size: 16 residues. The sequencing used CD8+ T cells from PBMCs, collected at baseline or after one month of anti-PD-1 therapy (not recorded which). The TCR was taken from a human donor with melanoma. The chain links TRBV19 to TRBJ2-3, with D perhaps TRBD2 (6 bases). CDR3 protein: CASSPRDVSGTDTQYL. The CDR3 nucleotides read TGTGCCAGTAGTCCAAGGGACGTCAGCGGGACAGATACGCAGTATCTT.